This TCR beta chain was sequenced in a study of blood T cells in healthy people across ages. Researchers collected ten milliliters of peripheral blood from every single donor. Germline CDR1 and CDR2: DFQATT and SNEGSKA (reference sequence). Unmatched junction bases numbered 6, after V lost 3 bases and J lost 3 bases. The CDR3 runs to 14 residues. A second roughly 7 to 11 cycle PCR used barcoded and J-beta primers. TCRdb reprocessed the 5' RACE reads with MiXCR, giving one entry per CDR3 protein. The table has over 1.5 million distinct CDR3 sequences, around half seen once. This chain links TRBV20-1 with TRBJ2-5, with TRBD1 matching over 8 bases. Input material: blood. The sequence was obtained from a woman between 40 and 50 years old in good health. The CDR3 DNA reads as TGCAGTGCTAGTTCAGGGGGCGTTAAAGAGACCCAGTACTTC. Amino acids: CSASSGGVKETQYF.